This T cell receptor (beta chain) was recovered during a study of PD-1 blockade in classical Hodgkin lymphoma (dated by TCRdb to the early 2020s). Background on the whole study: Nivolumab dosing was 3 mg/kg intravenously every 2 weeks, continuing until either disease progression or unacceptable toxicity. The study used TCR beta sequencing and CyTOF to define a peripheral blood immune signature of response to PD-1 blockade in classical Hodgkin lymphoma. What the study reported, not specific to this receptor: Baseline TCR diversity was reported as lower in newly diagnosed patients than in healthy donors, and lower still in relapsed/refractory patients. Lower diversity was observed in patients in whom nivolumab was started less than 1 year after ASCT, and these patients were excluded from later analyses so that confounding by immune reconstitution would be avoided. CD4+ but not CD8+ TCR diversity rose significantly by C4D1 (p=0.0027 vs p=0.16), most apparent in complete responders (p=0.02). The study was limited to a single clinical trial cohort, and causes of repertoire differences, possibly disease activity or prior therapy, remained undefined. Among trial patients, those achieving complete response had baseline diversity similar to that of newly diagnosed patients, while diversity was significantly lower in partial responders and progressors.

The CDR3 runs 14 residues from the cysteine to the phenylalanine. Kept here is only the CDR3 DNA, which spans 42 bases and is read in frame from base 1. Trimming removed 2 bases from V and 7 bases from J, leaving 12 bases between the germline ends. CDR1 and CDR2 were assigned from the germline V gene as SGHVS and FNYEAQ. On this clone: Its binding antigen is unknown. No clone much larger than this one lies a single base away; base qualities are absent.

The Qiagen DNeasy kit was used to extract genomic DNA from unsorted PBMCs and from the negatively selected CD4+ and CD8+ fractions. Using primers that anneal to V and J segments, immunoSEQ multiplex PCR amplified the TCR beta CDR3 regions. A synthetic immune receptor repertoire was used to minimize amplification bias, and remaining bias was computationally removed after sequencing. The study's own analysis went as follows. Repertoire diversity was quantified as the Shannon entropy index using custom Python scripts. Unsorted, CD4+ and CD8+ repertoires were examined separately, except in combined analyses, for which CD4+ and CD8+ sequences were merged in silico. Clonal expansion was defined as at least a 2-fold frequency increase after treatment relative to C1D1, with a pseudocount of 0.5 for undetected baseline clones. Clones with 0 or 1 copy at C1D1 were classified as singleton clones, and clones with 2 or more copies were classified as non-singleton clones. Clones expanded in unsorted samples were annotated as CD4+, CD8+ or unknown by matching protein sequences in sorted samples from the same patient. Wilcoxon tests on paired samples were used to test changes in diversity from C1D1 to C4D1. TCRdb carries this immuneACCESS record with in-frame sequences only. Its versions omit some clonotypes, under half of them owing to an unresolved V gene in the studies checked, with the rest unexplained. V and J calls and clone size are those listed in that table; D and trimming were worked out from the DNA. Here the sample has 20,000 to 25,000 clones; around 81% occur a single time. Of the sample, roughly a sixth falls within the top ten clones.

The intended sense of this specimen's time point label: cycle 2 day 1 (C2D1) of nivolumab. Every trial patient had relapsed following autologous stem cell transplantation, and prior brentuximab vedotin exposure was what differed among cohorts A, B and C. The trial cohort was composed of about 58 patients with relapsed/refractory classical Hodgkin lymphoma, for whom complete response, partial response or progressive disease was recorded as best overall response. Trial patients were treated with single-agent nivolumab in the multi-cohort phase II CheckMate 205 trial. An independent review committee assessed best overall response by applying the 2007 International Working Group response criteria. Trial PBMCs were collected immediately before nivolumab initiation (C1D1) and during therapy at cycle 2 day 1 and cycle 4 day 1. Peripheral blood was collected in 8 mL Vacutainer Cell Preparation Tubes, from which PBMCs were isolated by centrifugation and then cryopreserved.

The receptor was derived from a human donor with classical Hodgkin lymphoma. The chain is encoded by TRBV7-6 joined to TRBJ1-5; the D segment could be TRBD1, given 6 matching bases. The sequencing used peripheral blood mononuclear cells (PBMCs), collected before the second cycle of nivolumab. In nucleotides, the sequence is TGTGCCAGCAGCTTATTCGGGGGGGCGCAGCCCCAGCATTTT. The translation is CASSLFGGAQPQHF.